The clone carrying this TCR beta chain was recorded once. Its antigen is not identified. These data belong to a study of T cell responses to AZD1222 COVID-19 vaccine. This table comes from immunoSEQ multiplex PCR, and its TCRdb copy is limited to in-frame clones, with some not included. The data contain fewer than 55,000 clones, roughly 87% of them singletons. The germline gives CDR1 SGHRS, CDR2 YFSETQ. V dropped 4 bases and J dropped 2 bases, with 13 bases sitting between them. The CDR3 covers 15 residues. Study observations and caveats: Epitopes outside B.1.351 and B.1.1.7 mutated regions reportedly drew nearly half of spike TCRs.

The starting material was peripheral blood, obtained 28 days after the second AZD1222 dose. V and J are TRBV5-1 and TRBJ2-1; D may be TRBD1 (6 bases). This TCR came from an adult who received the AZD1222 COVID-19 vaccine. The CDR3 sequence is CASSPGTYTYNEQFF. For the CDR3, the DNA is TGCGCCAGCAGCCCAGGGACATACACCTACAATGAGCAGTTCTTC. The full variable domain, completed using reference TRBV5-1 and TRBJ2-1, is KAGVTQTPRYLIKTRGQQVTLSCSPISGHRSVSWYQQTPGQGLQFLFEYFSETQRNKGNFPGRFSGRQFSNSRSEMNVSTLELGDSALYLCASSPGTYTYNEQFFGPGTRLTVL.